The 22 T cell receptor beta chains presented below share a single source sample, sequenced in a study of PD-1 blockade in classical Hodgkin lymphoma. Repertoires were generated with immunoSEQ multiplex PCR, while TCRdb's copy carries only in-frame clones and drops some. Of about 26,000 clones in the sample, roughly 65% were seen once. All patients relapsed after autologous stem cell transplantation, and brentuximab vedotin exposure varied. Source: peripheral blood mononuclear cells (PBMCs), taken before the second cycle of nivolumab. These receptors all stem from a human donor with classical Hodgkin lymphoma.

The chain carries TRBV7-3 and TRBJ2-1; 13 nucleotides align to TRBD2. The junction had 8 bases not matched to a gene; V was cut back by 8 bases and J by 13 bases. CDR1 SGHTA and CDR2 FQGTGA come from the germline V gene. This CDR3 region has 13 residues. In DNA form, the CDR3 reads TGTGCCAGCTCCGGACTAGCGGGAGTAAATCAGTTCTTC. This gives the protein CASSGLAGVNQFF.

CDR3 in amino acids: CASSVALTEQFF. In nucleotides, the CDR3 is TGTGCCAGCAGCGTAGCTCTTACAGAGCAGTTCTTC. This rearrangement joins TRBV9 to TRBJ2-1; no definite D call. Germline V gives CDR1 SGDLS, CDR2 YYNGEE. Trimming took off 0 bases at V and 10 bases at J, with 8 bases between the two ends. The CDR3 runs 12 residues.

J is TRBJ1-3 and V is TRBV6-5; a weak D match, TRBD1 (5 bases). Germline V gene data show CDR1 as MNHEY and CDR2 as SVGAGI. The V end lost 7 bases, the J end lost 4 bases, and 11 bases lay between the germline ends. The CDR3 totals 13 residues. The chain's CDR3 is CASKGTIGNTIYF. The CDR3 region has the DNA TGTGCCAGCAAGGGGACGATCGGAAACACCATATATTTT.

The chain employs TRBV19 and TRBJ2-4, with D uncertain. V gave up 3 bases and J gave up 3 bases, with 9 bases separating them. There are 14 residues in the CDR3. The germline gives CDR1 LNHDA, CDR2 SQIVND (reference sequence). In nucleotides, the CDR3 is TGTGCCAGTAGTATCGGTGTAGGCAAAAACATTCAGTACTTC. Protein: CASSIGVGKNIQYF.

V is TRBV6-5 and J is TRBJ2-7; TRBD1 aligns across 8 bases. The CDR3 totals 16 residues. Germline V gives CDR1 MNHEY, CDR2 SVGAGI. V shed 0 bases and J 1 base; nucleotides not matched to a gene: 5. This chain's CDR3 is CASSYSRTGLSYEQYF. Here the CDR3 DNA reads TGTGCCAGCAGTTACTCCCGGACAGGGCTGTCCTACGAGCAGTACTTC.

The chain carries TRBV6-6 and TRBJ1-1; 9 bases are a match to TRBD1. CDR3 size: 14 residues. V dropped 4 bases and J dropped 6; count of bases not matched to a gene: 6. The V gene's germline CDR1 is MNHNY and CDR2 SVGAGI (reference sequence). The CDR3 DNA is TGTGCCAGCAGTTTCACAGGGGGCGCTTCTGAAGCTTTCTTT. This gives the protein CASSFTGGASEAFF.

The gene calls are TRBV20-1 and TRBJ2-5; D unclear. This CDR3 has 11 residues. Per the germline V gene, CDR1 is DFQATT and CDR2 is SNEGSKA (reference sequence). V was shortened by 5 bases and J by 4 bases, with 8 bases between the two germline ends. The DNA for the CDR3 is TGCAGTGCTCATCGAGGAGAGACCCAGTACTTC. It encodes CSAHRGETQYF.

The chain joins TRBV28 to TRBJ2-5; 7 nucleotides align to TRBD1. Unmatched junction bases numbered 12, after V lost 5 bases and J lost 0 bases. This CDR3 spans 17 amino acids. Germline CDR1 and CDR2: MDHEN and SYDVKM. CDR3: CASSEYSGTENQETQYF. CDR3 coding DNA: TGTGCCAGCAGTGAGTACTCCGGGACAGAAAACCAAGAGACCCAGTACTTC.

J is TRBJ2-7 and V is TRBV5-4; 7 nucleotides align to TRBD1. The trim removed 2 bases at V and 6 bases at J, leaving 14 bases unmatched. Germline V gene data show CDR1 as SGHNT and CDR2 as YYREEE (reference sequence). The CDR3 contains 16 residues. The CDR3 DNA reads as TGTGCCAGCAGCTTTGGGACAGCTTATACCCCTTCCGAGCAGTACTTC. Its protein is CASSFGTAYTPSEQYF.

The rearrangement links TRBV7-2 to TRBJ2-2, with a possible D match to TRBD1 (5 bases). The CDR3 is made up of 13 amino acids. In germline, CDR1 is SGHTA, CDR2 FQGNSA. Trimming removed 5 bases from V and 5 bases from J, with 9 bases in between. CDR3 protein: CASSPPGTGELFF. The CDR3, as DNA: TGTGCCAGCAGCCCACCAGGGACCGGGGAGCTGTTTTTT.

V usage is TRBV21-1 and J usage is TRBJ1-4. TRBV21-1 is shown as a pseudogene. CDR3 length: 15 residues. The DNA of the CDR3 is TGTGCCAGCAGCAAACAAGTTGTCCTCCCGGGAACTTTGTTTTTT. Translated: CASSKQVVLPGTLFF.

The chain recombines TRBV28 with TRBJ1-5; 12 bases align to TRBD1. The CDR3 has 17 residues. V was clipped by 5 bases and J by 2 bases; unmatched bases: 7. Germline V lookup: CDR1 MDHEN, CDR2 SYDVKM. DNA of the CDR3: TGTGCCAGCAGTAAGGGACAGGGGGCAAAGGGCAATCAGCCCCAGCATTTT. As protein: CASSKGQGAKGNQPQHF.

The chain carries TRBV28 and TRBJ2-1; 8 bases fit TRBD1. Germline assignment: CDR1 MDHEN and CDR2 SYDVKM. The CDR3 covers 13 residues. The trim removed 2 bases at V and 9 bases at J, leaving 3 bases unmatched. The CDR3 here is CASSLAGGAEQFF. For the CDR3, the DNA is TGTGCCAGCAGTTTAGCAGGGGGCGCTGAGCAGTTCTTC.

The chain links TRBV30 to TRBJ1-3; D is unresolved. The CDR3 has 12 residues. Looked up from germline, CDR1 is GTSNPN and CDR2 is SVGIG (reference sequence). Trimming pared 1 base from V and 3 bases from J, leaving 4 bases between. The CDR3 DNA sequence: TGTGCCTGGAGTGAAGTTGGAAACACCATATATTTT. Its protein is CAWSEVGNTIYF.

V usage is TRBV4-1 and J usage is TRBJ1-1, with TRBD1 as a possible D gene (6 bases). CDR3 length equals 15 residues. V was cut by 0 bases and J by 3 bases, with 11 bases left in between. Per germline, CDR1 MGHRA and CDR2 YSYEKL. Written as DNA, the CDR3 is TGCGCCAGCAGCCAAGATTCCGGGGGCTACACTGAAGCTTTCTTT. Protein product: CASSQDSGGYTEAFF.

The CDR3 DNA is TGTGCCAGTACGGCAAGAGGGGGCTATGGCTACACCTTC. Protein sequence: CASTARGGYGYTF. The chain has TRBV19 and TRBJ1-2, with D possibly TRBD1 on 6 matching bases. The CDR3 is 13 residues long. Germline V CDR1 and CDR2: LNHDA, SQIVND (reference sequence). V was cut by 7 bases and J by 4 bases, with 13 bases left in between.

CDR3 region: CASSLPTGVTEAFF. CDR3 nucleotide sequence: TGTGCCAGCAGTTTACCGACAGGGGTTACTGAAGCTTTCTTT. The rearrangement joins TRBV28 to TRBJ1-1, with 8 nucleotides matching TRBD1. Germline V CDR1 and CDR2: MDHEN, SYDVKM. Trimming took 2 bases from V and 5 from J; bases not matched to a gene: 4. CDR3 length equals 14 residues.

The CDR3 nucleotides are TGTGCCAGCAGCTTCAATACAGGGGGCGAGCAGTACTTC. Protein product: CASSFNTGGEQYF. This chain connects TRBV7-2 to TRBJ2-7; TRBD1 agrees at 8 bases. J was trimmed by 6 bases and V by 3 bases; bases with no gene match: 4. CDR1 SGHTA and CDR2 FQGNSA come from the germline V gene. The CDR3 is 13 residues long.

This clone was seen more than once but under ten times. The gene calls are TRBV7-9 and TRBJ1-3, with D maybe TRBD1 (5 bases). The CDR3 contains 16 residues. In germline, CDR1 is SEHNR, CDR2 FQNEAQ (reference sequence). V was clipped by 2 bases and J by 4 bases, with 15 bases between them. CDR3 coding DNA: TGTGCCAGCAGCTTAACAGGCCTAGAACGAGGAAACACCATATATTTT. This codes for CASSLTGLERGNTIYF.

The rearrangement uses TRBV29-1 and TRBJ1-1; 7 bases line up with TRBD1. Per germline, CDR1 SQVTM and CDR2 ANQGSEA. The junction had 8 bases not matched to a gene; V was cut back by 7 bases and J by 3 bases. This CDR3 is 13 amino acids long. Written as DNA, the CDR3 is TGCAGCGCCCATCAGGGGGGGGACACTGAAGCTTTCTTT. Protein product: CSAHQGGDTEAFF.

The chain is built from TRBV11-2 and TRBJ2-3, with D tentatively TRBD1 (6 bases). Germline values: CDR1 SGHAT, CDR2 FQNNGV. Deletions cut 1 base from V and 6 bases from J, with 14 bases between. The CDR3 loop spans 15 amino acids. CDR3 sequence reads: CASSLAHRALDTQYF. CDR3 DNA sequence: TGTGCCAGCAGCTTAGCGCACAGGGCCCTGGATACGCAGTATTTT.

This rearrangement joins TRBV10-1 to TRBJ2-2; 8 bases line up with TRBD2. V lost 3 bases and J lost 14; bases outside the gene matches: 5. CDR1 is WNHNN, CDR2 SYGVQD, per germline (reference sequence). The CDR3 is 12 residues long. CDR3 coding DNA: TGCGCCAGCAGTGATCCGGGGGGGTTACTGTTTTTT. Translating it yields CASSDPGGLLFF.